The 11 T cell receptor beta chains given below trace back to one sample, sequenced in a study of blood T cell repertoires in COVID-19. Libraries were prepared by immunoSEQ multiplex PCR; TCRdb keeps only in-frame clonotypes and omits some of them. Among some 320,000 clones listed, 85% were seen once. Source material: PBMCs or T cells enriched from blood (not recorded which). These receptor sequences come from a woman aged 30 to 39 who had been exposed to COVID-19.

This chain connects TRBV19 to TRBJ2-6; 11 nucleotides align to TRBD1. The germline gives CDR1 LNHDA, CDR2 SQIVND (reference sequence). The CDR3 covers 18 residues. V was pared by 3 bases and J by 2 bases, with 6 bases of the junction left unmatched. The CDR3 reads CASSITGQGVTGANVLTF. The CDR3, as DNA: TGTGCCAGTAGTATTACGGGACAGGGGGTAACTGGGGCCAACGTCCTGACTTTC.

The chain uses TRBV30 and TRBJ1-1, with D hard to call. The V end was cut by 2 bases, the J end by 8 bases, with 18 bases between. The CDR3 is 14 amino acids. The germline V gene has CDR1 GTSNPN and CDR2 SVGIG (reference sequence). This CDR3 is CAWSSSLWAAEAFF. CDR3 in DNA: TGTGCCTGGAGTTCATCGCTGTGGGCAGCCGAAGCTTTCTTT.

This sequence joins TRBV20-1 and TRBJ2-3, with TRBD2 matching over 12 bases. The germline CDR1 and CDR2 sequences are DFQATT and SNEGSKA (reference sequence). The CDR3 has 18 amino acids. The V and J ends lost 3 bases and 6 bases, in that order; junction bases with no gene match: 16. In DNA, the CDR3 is TGCAGTGCTAGTCGACTAGCGGGGGTCCTTCTATATGCGGATACGCAGTATTTT. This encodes CSASRLAGVLLYADTQYF.

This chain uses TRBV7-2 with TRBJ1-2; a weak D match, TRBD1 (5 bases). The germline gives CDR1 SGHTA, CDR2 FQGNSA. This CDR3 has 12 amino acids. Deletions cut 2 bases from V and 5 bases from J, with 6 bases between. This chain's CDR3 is CASSLRQYGYTF. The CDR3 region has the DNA TGTGCCAGCAGCTTAAGACAGTATGGCTACACCTTC.

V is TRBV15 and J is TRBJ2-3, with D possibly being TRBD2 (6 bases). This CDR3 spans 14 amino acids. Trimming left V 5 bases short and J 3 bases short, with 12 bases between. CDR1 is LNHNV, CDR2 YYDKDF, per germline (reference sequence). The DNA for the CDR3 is TGTGCCACCAGCGGAGGGCAGGCGACAGATACGCAGTATTTT. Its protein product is CATSGGQATDTQYF. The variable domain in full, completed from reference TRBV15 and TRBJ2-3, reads DAMVIQNPRYQVTQFGKPVTLSCSQTLNHNVMYWYQQKSSQAPKLLFHYYDKDFNNEADTPDNFQSRRPNTSFCFLDIRSPGLGDTAMYLCATSGGQATDTQYFGPGTRLTVL.

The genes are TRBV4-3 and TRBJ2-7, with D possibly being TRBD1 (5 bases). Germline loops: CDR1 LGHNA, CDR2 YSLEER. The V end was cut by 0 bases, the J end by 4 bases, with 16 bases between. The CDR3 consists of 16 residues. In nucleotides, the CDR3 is TGCGCCAGCAGCCAAGAATTGGCAGGGTGGTCTTACGAGCAGTACTTC. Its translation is CASSQELAGWSYEQYF.

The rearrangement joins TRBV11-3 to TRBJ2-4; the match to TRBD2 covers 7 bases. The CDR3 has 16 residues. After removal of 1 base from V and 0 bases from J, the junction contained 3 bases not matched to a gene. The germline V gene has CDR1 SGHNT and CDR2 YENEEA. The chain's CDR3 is CASSLGGGLAKNIQYF. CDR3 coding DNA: TGTGCCAGCAGCTTAGGCGGGGGTCTAGCCAAAAACATTCAGTACTTC.

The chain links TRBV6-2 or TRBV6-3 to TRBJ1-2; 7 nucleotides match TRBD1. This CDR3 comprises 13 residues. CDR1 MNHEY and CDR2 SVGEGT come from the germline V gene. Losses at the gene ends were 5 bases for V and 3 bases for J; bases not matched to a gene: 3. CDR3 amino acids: CASSRDRDYGYTF. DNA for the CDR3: TGTGCCAGCAGTCGAGACAGGGACTATGGCTACACCTTC.

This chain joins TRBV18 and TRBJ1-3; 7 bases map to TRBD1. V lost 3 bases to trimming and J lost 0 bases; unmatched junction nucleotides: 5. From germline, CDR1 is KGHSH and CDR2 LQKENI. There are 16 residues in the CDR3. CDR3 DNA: TGTGCCAGCTCACCTCCAGGACAGGCCTCTGGAAACACCATATATTTT. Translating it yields CASSPPGQASGNTIYF. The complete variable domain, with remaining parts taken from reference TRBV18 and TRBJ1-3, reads NAGVMQNPRHLVRRRGQEARLRCSPMKGHSHVYWYRQLPEEGLKFMVYLQKENIIDESGMPKERFSAEFPKEGPSILRIQQVVRGDSAAYFCASSPPGQASGNTIYFGEGSWLTVV.

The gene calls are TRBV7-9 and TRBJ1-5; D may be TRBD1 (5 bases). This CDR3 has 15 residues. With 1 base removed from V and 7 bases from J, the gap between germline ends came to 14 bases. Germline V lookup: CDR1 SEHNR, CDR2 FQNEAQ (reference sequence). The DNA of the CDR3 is TGTGCCAGCAGCTTAGACGAGACACCAGGGCAGCCCCAGCATTTT. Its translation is CASSLDETPGQPQHF.

This chain's CDR3 is CATDGQGAGGYTF. Here the CDR3 DNA reads TGTGCCACGGACGGGCAGGGGGCGGGTGGCTACACCTTC. The V and J genes are TRBV6-5 and TRBJ1-2; 8 bases align to TRBD1. Germline assignment: CDR1 MNHEY and CDR2 SVGAGI. The junction had 11 bases not matched to a gene; V was cut back by 10 bases and J by 7 bases. The CDR3 runs to 13 residues.